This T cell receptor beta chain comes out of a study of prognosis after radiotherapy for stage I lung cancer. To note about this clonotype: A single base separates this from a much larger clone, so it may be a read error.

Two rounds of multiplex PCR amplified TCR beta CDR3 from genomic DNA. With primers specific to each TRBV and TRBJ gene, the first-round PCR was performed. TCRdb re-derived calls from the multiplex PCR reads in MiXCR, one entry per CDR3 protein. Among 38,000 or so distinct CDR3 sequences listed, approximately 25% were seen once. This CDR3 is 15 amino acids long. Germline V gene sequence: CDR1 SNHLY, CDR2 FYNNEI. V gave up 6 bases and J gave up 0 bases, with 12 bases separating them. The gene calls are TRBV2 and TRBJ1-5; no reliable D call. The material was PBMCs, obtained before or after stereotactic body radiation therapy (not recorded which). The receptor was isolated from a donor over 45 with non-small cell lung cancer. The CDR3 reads CASRKAGRSNQPQHF. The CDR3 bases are TGTGCCAGCAGGAAAGCGGGTCGTAGCAATCAGCCCCAGCATTTT.